This TCR beta chain was sequenced in a study of shared clonotypes between healthy human individuals. About the study: Donor ages ranged 18 to 49 years: a couple of women, a few men.

CD45RO-negative, CCR7-positively selected cells formed the naive CD8 fraction, excluding terminally differentiated effector memory CD45RA+ cells. CDR1 is MNHEY, CDR2 SMNVEV, per germline (reference sequence). The CDR3 totals 17 residues. Unmatched junction bases numbered 11, after V lost 3 bases and J lost 4 bases. About this clone itself: Its antigen remains unidentified.

Overall study results and limits: Few donors limited the genetic and exposure-history diversity represented. A generally larger estimated richness was seen in naive subsets than in memory subsets. Approximately 4.9% of naive CD4 clonotypes were shared across a few donors.

The data were produced by immunoSEQ multiplex PCR, yet TCRdb's version contains in-frame clones alone and is incomplete. The table records about 2.1 million clones, around 95% of them present only once. The clonotype was recovered from a man aged 18 to 35 in good health. Some clones in this sample may be carry-over from other donors' samples. Sample: naive CD8+ T cells from PBMCs. The chain has TRBV27 and TRBJ2-2, with 7 bases lining up with TRBD1. Written as DNA, the CDR3 is TGTGCCAGCAGTTTGACAGGGTGGTTGGAGGTCACCGGGGAGCTGTTTTTT. It encodes CASSLTGWLEVTGELFF.